What follows describes a single T cell receptor (beta chain). Many counts were recorded for this clonotype. What antigen it recognizes has not been identified. Per-base qualities were not stored, and no clone one base away is much larger. The data originate from a study of low-dose radiotherapy and immunotherapy resistance in tumors (dated by TCRdb to between 2021 and 2024). Some background on the complete study: Patients in Cohort 1 were given 0.5 Gy per fraction every 2 weeks, and the prescribed total PTV dose was 6.5 Gy. Cohort 2 received 1 Gy per fraction every two weeks, with a total of 13 Gy over 26 weeks. Nivolumab and ipilimumab were both given intravenously, with nivolumab at a 240 mg flat dose every two weeks and ipilimumab at 1 mg/kg every six weeks. Intravenous cyclophosphamide at 200 mg/m2 was administered every two weeks, one day ahead of each radiation and immunotherapy administration. Starting on cycle 1 day 1, patients took 300 mg of aspirin by mouth once daily for four cycles. Trial participants were not randomized into treatment groups. Eight patients were included in the translational analysis: three from the first dose cohort and the first five from the second dose cohort.

Sequencing took place on an Illumina HiSeq 2500. Superscript III and a set of TRAV- and TRBV-specific primers were used to synthesize first-strand cDNA, so that both TCRalpha and TCRbeta chains were covered. TCRs were amplified with Phusion for 15 to 25 PCR cycles using a constant-region primer together with the adapter attached to the V primers. Isolated mRNA was amplified with the MessageAmp II aRNA Amplification Kit, using a roughly 15-hour in vitro transcription at 37°C. The Dynabeads mRNA DIRECT Purification Kit was used to isolate mRNA for TCR sequencing. Indexed Illumina adapters were added in a second approximately 27-cycle Phusion PCR, and the resulting products were purified with AMPure XP beads. The authors' analysis ran thus. Using custom Perl scripts, TCR sequences encoding the same protein were pooled, out-of-frame sequences were removed, and the abundance of each clonotype was computed. The analysis excluded TCR sequences that were supported by just one read. The metrics used to describe the repertoires included Shannon entropy, Gini index, clonality, richness, and the frequency of TCRs shared between repertoires. Starting from the raw public reads, TCRdb applied fastp trimming at Q25, assembled clones with MiXCR and retained in-frame beta chains. For every CDR3 protein sequence, its rows merge into one entry that carries the most common genes and DNA. The authors' filters were not applied to this entry. This sample holds roughly 100,000 distinct CDR3 sequences; less than 25% were observed only once. The ten largest clones represent roughly 4.3% of the sample.

V loses 8 bases, J loses 3 bases, and the germline ends lie 11 bases apart. In the germline V gene, CDR1 corresponds to MDHEN and CDR2 to SYDVKM. From its cysteine to its phenylalanine, the CDR3 spans 12 amino acids. Here the CDR3 DNA is all that survives: 36 bases in frame from base 1. The intended sense of this specimen's time point label: after trial treatment. The treatment or condition tag for this specimen amounts to: LDRT plus nivolumab, ipilimumab, low-dose cyclophosphamide and aspirin (RACIN trial). Donors were enrolled in RACIN, a single-arm phase I dose-escalation trial in which nivolumab, ipilimumab, aspirin, low-dose cyclophosphamide and low-dose radiotherapy were combined. Patients were eligible if they had advanced solid tumors that were TIL-negative.

The material sequenced was PBMCs, taken after low-dose radiotherapy plus immunotherapy. The sequence was obtained from a male donor with prostate cancer. This chain is built from TRBV28 and TRBJ2-7; the best D guess is TRBD2, with 6 bases matching. Here the CDR3 is given as CASDSGSYEQYF. The nucleotides are TGTGCCAGCGATAGCGGAAGCTACGAGCAGTACTTC.